Listed below are T cell receptor beta chains from one sample, sequenced in a study of T cells in Graves' hyperthyroidism and ophthalmopathy. TCRdb itself ran the multiplex PCR reads through MiXCR, one entry per CDR3 protein. Of a few hundred thousand distinct CDR3 sequences in the sample, 15% to 20% were seen once. Sequenced: blood. These receptors were obtained from a middle-aged woman with Graves' ophthalmopathy. Both conserved end residues are part of each CDR3. Fields, in order: clone size, D gene, V gene, J gene, CDR3 protein, CDR3 DNA. A D gene is named only where the DNA matches it firmly. Size is stated for part of the rows, as once, few or many counts, or as a class when the clone is expanded.

>many|TRBD1|TRBV6-5|TRBJ1-2
CASSYGTGQANYGYTF
TGTGCCAGCAGTTACGGAACCGGACAGGCGAACTATGGCTACACCTTC
>many|TRBD1|TRBV28|TRBJ2-5
CASSFGGQGQETQYF
TGTGCCAGCAGTTTCGGAGGACAGGGTCAAGAGACCCAGTACTTC
>many|NA|TRBV28|TRBJ1-5
CASSSNNQPQHF
TGTGCCAGCAGTTCGAACAATCAGCCCCAGCATTTT
>many|TRBD2|TRBV24-1|TRBJ2-2
CATSGGGNSANTGELFF
TGTGCCACCAGTGGGGGGGGGAACTCCGCGAACACCGGGGAGCTGTTTTTT
>NA|TRBD1|TRBV12-3/TRBV12-4|TRBJ1-6
CASSLEAGGSPLHF
TGTGCCAGCAGTTTAGAGGCAGGGGGCTCACCCCTCCACTTT
>many|TRBD2|TRBV7-2|TRBJ2-5
CASSAQLAGKETQYF
TGTGCCAGCAGCGCCCAACTAGCGGGGAAAGAGACCCAGTACTTC
>many|NA|TRBV20-1|TRBJ2-5
CSARSVAAQETQYF
TGCAGTGCTAGATCTGTAGCGGCACAAGAGACCCAGTACTTC
>many|TRBD2|TRBV12-3/TRBV12-4|TRBJ2-7
CASSHTGTSAYEQYF
TGTGCCAGCAGCCATACCGGGACTAGCGCCTACGAGCAGTACTTC
>NA|NA|TRBV12-3/TRBV12-4|TRBJ2-5
CASSPGTETQYF
TGTGCCAGCAGCCCGGGTACAGAGACCCAGTACTTC
>few|NA|TRBV7-2|TRBJ2-5
CASSLVGGRQETQYF
TGTGCCAGCAGCTTAGTGGGGGGTAGACAAGAGACCCAGTACTTC
>NA|NA|TRBV6-1|TRBJ1-5
CASIQTGSNQPQHF
TGTGCCAGCATCCAAACAGGGAGTAATCAGCCCCAGCATTTT
>NA|NA|TRBV6-1|TRBJ2-5
CASSEGPGETQYF
TGTGCCAGCAGTGAGGGACCTGGAGAGACCCAGTACTTC
>many|NA|TRBV6-1|TRBJ1-3
CASRESSGNTIYF
TGTGCCAGCAGGGAAAGCTCTGGAAACACCATATATTTT
>many|NA|TRBV13|TRBJ1-2
CASSLGLRGDGYTF
TGTGCCAGCAGCTTAGGCCTCCGCGGTGATGGCTACACCTTC
>many|TRBD1|TRBV5-1|TRBJ2-2
CASTRDSMGGELFF
TGCGCCAGCACCCGGGACAGCATGGGCGGGGAGCTGTTTTTT
>many|NA|TRBV27|TRBJ1-2
CASRPGSGGYTF
TGTGCCAGCAGACCAGGAAGCGGTGGCTACACCTTC
>few|TRBD1|TRBV20-1|TRBJ2-7
CSARGDRGGYEQYF
TGCAGTGCTAGAGGGGACAGGGGCGGTTACGAGCAGTACTTC
>many|TRBD2|TRBV13|TRBJ2-2
CASSLDGLAGPNTGELFF
TGTGCCAGCAGCTTAGACGGACTAGCGGGACCGAACACCGGGGAGCTGTTTTTT
>many|NA|TRBV6-5|TRBJ1-1
CASSYSRFRTRRSREAFF
TGTGCCAGCAGTTATTCCCGCTTTCGAACCCGGCGATCCCGTGAAGCTTTCTTT
>many|NA|TRBV25-1|TRBJ1-2
CASSEHRVDYGYTF
TGTGCCAGCAGTGAGCACAGGGTGGACTATGGCTACACCTTC
>many|TRBD1|TRBV28|TRBJ1-1
CASSLGDSGANTEAFF
TGTGCCAGCAGCCTGGGGGACAGTGGGGCGAACACTGAAGCTTTCTTT
>few|NA|TRBV12-3/TRBV12-4|TRBJ2-5
CARRSVSRETQYF
TGTGCCAGGAGGTCTGTGTCACGAGAGACTCAGTACTTC
>NA|NA|TRBV10-3|TRBJ2-7
CAISVKPTAVPSYGQYF
TGTGCCATCAGTGTTAAGCCGACCGCCGTTCCATCCTACGGGCAGTACTTC
>many|NA|TRBV28|TRBJ1-1
CASRLYQQNTEAFF
TGTGCCAGCAGGCTTTATCAGCAGAACACTGAAGCTTTCTTT
>few|TRBD1|TRBV12-3/TRBV12-4|TRBJ1-3
CASSFPTGVGVNTIYF
TGTGCCAGCAGTTTCCCGACAGGGGTGGGAGTAAACACCATATATTTT
>many|NA|TRBV6-2/TRBV6-3|TRBJ2-2
CATKRPLGSGELFF
TGTGCCACCAAAAGGCCCTTGGGGTCAGGGGAGCTGTTTTTT
>many|NA|TRBV28|TRBJ1-5
CASSLGISQPQHF
TGTGCCAGCAGTTTGGGGATCAGTCAGCCCCAGCATTTT
>many|TRBD1|TRBV29-1|TRBJ1-1
CSGRTGAMNTEAFF
TGCAGCGGGAGAACAGGGGCGATGAACACTGAAGCTTTCTTT
>many|TRBD1|TRBV28|TRBJ2-4
CASSLTGGEMDIQYF
TGTGCCAGCAGTTTAACAGGGGGCGAGATGGACATTCAGTACTTC
>many|TRBD1|TRBV6-1|TRBJ1-1
CASRTGGESTEAFF
TGTGCCAGCAGAACAGGGGGGGAGAGCACTGAAGCTTTCTTT
>NA|NA|TRBV28|TRBJ2-7
CASQGGTKREYF
TGTGCCAGCCAGGGGGGGACAAAGCGGGAGTACTTC
>many|NA|TRBV20-1|TRBJ2-5
CSAARDDQYF
TGCAGTGCTGCCCGGGATGACCAGTACTTC
>many|NA|TRBV2|TRBJ1-6
CASTRLGRDSPLHF
TGTGCCAGCACCCGCTTAGGCCGCGATTCACCCCTCCACTTT
>NA|TRBD2|TRBV27|TRBJ2-5
CASSRRLAAKQETQYF
TGTGCCAGCAGTCGGAGACTAGCGGCAAAGCAAGAGACCCAGTACTTC
>many|NA|TRBV6-2/TRBV6-3|TRBJ2-7
CASSYVGNEQYF
TGTGCCAGCAGTTACGTAGGGAATGAGCAGTACTTC
>few|NA|TRBV28|TRBJ1-6
CASSSPLREKNSPLHF
TGTGCCAGCAGTTCCCCCCTCAGGGAGAAGAATTCACCCCTCCACTTT
>NA|TRBD2|TRBV9|TRBJ2-7
CASSVVGGGPDEQYF
TGTGCCAGCAGCGTAGTCGGGGGAGGGCCGGACGAGCAGTACTTC
>many|NA|TRBV6-1|TRBJ2-4
CASSRGHLLAKNIQYF
TGTGCCAGCAGCCGGGGACACCTACTAGCCAAAAACATTCAGTACTTC
>many|NA|TRBV11-2|TRBJ1-1
CASSSQGGNTEAFF
TGTGCCAGCAGCTCCCAAGGGGGGAACACTGAAGCTTTCTTT
>once|TRBD1|TRBV10-3|TRBJ2-2
CAISGDSTNTGELFF
TGTGCCATCAGCGGGGACAGTACTAACACCGGGGAGCTGTTTTTT
>many|NA|TRBV30|TRBJ2-2
CAWKGGADTGELFF
TGTGCCTGGAAAGGGGGGGCGGACACCGGGGAGCTGTTTTTT
>many|NA|TRBV28|TRBJ2-5
CASSGSGLASRETQYF
TGTGCCAGCAGTGGGTCAGGGCTAGCGAGTCGTGAGACCCAGTACTTC
>NA|TRBD1|TRBV7-8|TRBJ1-2
CASSSRTGAFNYGYTF
TGTGCCAGCAGCTCAAGGACAGGGGCTTTTAACTATGGCTACACCTTC
>many|NA|TRBV28|TRBJ1-1
CASPSNTEAFF
TGTGCCAGCCCGTCTAACACTGAAGCTTTCTTT
>NA|TRBD1|TRBV4-3|TRBJ1-1
CASIDRGGEASF
TGCGCCAGCATCGACAGGGGCGGTGAAGCTTCCTTT
>many|NA|TRBV12-3/TRBV12-4|TRBJ1-2
CASSSKPGGGGYTF
TGTGCCAGCAGTTCAAAGCCCGGGGGGGGTGGCTACACCTTC
>many|NA|TRBV20-1|TRBJ1-1
CSARVGDFQMNTEAFF
TGCAGTGCTAGGGTAGGGGACTTCCAAATGAACACTGAAGCTTTCTTT
>many|NA|TRBV6-1|TRBJ1-2
CASSERSTDLNYGYTF
TGTGCCAGCAGTGAACGTAGCACGGACCTTAACTATGGCTACACCTTC
>many|NA|TRBV5-2|TRBJ2-5
CATRMFTSGKNQETQYF
TGTGCCACCCGGATGTTCACTAGCGGGAAGAACCAAGAGACCCAGTACTTC
>few|NA|TRBV11-2|TRBJ2-1
CASSLGGPNSYNEQFF
TGTGCCAGCAGCTTAGGGGGACCTAACTCCTACAATGAGCAGTTCTTC
>many|NA|TRBV18|TRBJ2-7
CASSPLPGPEQYF
TGTGCCAGCTCACCATTACCAGGACCCGAGCAGTACTTC
>many|TRBD1|TRBV11-2|TRBJ2-5
CASSNTQGSGETQYF
TGTGCCAGCAGCAATACACAGGGGTCCGGGGAGACCCAGTACTTC
>NA|NA|TRBV6-2/TRBV6-3|TRBJ1-2
CASRKDSGYGYTF
TGTGCCAGCAGGAAGGACAGCGGCTATGGCTACACCTTC
>many|NA|TRBV12-3/TRBV12-4|TRBJ1-5
CASRGSGGQIQPQHF
TGTGCCAGCAGGGGTAGCGGGGGGCAAATTCAGCCCCAGCATTTT
>NA|NA|TRBV28|TRBJ2-7
CASSLGGLGLTGVYEQYF
TGTGCTAGCAGTTTAGGGGGCCTGGGACTAACGGGAGTCTACGAGCAGTACTTC